Given below is one TCR beta chain in context. Profiled with immunoSEQ multiplex PCR; TCRdb holds only in-frame clones, not every one. The sample includes fewer than 200,000 clones, 65% to 85% of them seen just once. The data stem from a study of blood T cell repertoires in COVID-19. The age range of participants was about 18 to 89 years, with residence in about 25 US areas. The CDR3 runs 15 residues. Germline lookup yields CDR1 SGHTA and CDR2 FQGNSA. V dropped 2 bases and J dropped 6 bases, with 14 bases sitting between them. Sequencing input: PBMCs or T cells enriched from blood (not recorded which). This TCR derives from a woman in her twenties or thirties who had been exposed to COVID-19. This chain joins TRBV7-2 and TRBJ1-5; tentatively, D is TRBD1 (5 bases). The CDR3 spells CASSLRAQGGQPQHF. The CDR3 region has the DNA TGTGCCAGCAGCTTAAGGGCGCAGGGTGGTCAGCCCCAGCATTTT.